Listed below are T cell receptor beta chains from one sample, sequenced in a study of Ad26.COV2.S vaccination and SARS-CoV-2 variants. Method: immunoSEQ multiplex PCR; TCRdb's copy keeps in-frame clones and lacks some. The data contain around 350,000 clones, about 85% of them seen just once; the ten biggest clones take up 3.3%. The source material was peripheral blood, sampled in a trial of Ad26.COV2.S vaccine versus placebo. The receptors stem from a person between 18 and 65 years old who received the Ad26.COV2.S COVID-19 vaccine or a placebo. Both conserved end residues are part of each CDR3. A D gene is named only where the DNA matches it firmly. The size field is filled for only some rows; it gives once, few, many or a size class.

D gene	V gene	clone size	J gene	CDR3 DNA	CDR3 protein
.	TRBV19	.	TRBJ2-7	TGTGCCAGTAGTAATCTTCGGGACGGAACGGGTGAGCAGTACTTC	CASSNLRDGTGEQYF
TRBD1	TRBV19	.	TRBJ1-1	TGTGCCAGTAGGGAGACAGGGACAAACACTGAAGCTTTCTTT	CASRETGTNTEAFF
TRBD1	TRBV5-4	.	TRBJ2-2	TGTGCCAGCAGCTGGGGACAGGGGTACGGGGAGCTGTTTTTT	CASSWGQGYGELFF
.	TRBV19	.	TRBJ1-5	TGTGCCAGTACGGGCTCCCAGGGGCCTAATCAGCCCCAGCATTTT	CASTGSQGPNQPQHF
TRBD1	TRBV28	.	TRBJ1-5	TGTGCCAGCAGTCCTCCTAAGGGGGCCGGGGGTCAGCCCCAGCATTTT	CASSPPKGAGGQPQHF
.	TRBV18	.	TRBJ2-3	TGTGCCAGCTCACCTCTGACTAGCACAGATACGCAGTATTTT	CASSPLTSTDTQYF
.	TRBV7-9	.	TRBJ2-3	TGTGCCAGCAGCCCCGTAGGTAGGACAGATACGCAGTATTTT	CASSPVGRTDTQYF
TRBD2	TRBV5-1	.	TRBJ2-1	TGCGCCAGCAGCTTGGTGGCTAGCGGGGGGTTAGAGCAGTTCTTC	CASSLVASGGLEQFF
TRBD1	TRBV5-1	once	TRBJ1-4	TGCGCCAGCACCCTAACTCCGGACAGGTCGAATGAAAAACTGTTTTTT	CASTLTPDRSNEKLFF
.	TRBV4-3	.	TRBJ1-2	TGCGCCAGCAGCCAAGATTGGGACTATGGCTACACCTTC	CASSQDWDYGYTF
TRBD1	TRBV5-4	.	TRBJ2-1	TGTGCCAGCAGCCCTGGGACAGGGCAGCAATTCAGTGAGCAGTTCTTC	CASSPGTGQQFSEQFF
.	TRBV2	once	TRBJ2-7	TGTGCCAGCCGGAAGGAGGCGGCAAGGAGCTCCTACGAGCAGTACTTC	CASRKEAARSSYEQYF
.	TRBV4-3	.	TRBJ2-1	TGCGCCAGCAGCCAAGATACGGCAGGGCGCAATGAGCAGTTCTTC	CASSQDTAGRNEQFF
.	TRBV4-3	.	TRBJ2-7	TGCGCCAGCAGCCAAGATAAGGATTCTAGCTCCTACGAGCAGTACTTC	CASSQDKDSSSYEQYF
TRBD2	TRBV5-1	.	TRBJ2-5	TGCGCCAGCAGTACCGGACTAGTAGGCCCCTCGCAAGAGACCCAGTACTTC	CASSTGLVGPSQETQYF
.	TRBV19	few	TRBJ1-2	TGTGCCAGTAGTATAGGCGACAGTTTGCGAGACTATGGCTACACCTTC	CASSIGDSLRDYGYTF
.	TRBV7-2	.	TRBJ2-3	TGTGCCAGCAGCCTTGGGGTTACCACAGATACGCAGTATTTT	CASSLGVTTDTQYF
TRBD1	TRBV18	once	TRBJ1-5	TGTGCCAGCTCACCTCTGACAGGGAATCAGCCCCAGCATTTT	CASSPLTGNQPQHF
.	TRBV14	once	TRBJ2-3	TGTGCCAGCAGCCAGGAAGGGCGATTTGGAGATACGCAGTATTTT	CASSQEGRFGDTQYF
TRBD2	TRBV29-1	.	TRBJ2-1	TGCAGCGACTTGAGCGGGGGGATTTACAATGAGCAGTTCTTC	CSDLSGGIYNEQFF
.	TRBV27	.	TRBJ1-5	TGTGCCAGCAGTTTCGGGCCCCTCGGTCAGCCCCAGCATTTT	CASSFGPLGQPQHF
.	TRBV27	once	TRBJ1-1	TGTGCCAGCAGTTTATCTTTAGGGTTGGACACTGAAGCTTTCTTT	CASSLSLGLDTEAFF
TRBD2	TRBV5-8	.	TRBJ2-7	TGTGCCAGCAGCTTGGAGCGGGGGGCCACCCGCTACGAGCAGTACTTC	CASSLERGATRYEQYF
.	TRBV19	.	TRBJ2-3	TGTGCCAGTAGTATCCCCTCCGTCGAGGTGGATACGCAGTATTTT	CASSIPSVEVDTQYF